This TCR beta chain was recorded in a study of cytomegalovirus exposure and HLA in healthy donors. At the level of the study: A previous analysis identified about 110 million unique TCR beta sequences derived from roughly 190 million T cells.

Germline V CDR1 and CDR2: SGDLS, YYNGEE. CDR3 length: 16 residues. The V gene lost 3 bases and the J gene lost 5 bases, with 20 bases spanning the gap. Amplification used 60 Vbeta primers and 13 Jbeta primers. Produced via immunoSEQ multiplex PCR; TCRdb's table is partial and in-frame only. The sample consists of hundreds of thousands of clones, over 65% of them appearing once. This sequence originates from a woman aged 60 to 75 in good health and CMV-seropositive. Sample: PBMCs. The rearrangement joins TRBV9 to TRBJ1-1; D is possibly TRBD1 (6 bases). The DNA for the CDR3 is TGTGCCAGCAGCGAGAGGGGGGGGGCGGGTGGAACTGAAGCTTTCTTT. Residues: CASSERGGAGGTEAFF.